These 3 T cell receptor beta chains came from one sample sequenced in a study of cytomegalovirus exposure and HLA in healthy donors (dated by TCRdb to 2017 to 2019). Receptor libraries were prepared by the immunoSEQ multiplex PCR assay. For the multiplex PCR, a mixture combining 60 forward primers for TCR Vbeta segments and 13 reverse primers for TCR Jbeta segments was used. The table was pulled from immuneACCESS by TCRdb, which kept in-frame rearrangements only. Such tables lose some clones; where checked, under half of the loss comes from unresolved V genes, and the rest has no known cause. The sample data list roughly 100,000 clones, and around 62% of these were observed just once. The ten largest clones represent around 4% of the sample. The sample consisted of PBMCs. The receptors were sampled from a man aged 30 to 45 in good health and CMV-seropositive.

The gene calls are TRBV5-1 and TRBJ2-5; 7 bases fit TRBD1. TRBJ2-7 explains the end of the DNA better; the J call may be wrong. The germline V gene has CDR1 SGHRS and CDR2 YFSETQ. The CDR3 runs to 12 residues. CDR3 protein: CASSLTGFEQYF. The CDR3 DNA sequence: TGCGCCAGCAGCCTGACAGGGTTCGAGCAGTACTTC.

The V gene is TRBV25-1, the J gene TRBJ2-7; perhaps TRBD1 as D (6 bases). CDR3 length: 15 amino acids. Germline CDR1 MGHDK, CDR2 SYGVNS. With 4 bases removed from V and 6 bases from J, the gap between germline ends came to 19 bases. This CDR3 reads CASSVLAGARAEQYF. The CDR3 DNA reads TGTGCCAGCAGTGTGCTGGCAGGGGCTCGAGCCGAGCAGTACTTC.

V is TRBV25-1 and J is TRBJ2-1; tentative D call: TRBD2 (6 bases). Trimming left V 0 bases short and J 6 bases short, with 9 bases between. The CDR3 is made up of 14 amino acids. Germline V lookup: CDR1 MGHDK, CDR2 SYGVNS. The CDR3 loop is CASSEYGGVNEQFF. The CDR3 bases are TGTGCCAGCAGTGAATACGGGGGTGTCAATGAGCAGTTCTTC.